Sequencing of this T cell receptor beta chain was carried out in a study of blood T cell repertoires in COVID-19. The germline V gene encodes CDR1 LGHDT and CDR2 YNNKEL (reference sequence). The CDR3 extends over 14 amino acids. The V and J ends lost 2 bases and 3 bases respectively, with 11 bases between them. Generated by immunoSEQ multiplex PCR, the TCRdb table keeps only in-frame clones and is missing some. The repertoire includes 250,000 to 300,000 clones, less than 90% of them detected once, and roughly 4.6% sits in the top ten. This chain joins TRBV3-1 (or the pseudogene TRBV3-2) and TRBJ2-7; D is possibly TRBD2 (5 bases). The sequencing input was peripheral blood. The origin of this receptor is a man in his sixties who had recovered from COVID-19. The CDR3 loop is CASSQFGMNYEQYF. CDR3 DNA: TGTGCCAGCAGCCAATTCGGGATGAACTACGAGCAGTACTTC.